The 21 T cell receptor beta chains given below trace back to one sample, sequenced in a study of cytomegalovirus exposure and HLA in healthy donors. PCR used 60 Vbeta primers and 13 Jbeta primers. Clones were sequenced by immunoSEQ multiplex PCR, and TCRdb holds only the in-frame ones, with some missing. Among approximately 150,000 clones listed, 80% were seen once. Sequencing was performed on PBMCs. These receptors were taken from a woman in her thirties in good health and CMV-seronegative.

The rearrangement uses TRBV7-2 and TRBJ2-3, with 7 bases lining up with TRBD2. Losses at the gene ends were 3 bases for V and 1 base for J; bases not matched to a gene: 1. The CDR3 length is 14 residues. Looked up from germline, CDR1 is SGHTA and CDR2 is FQGNSA. CDR3 DNA: TGTGCCAGCAGCTTCGCGGGAGGCACAGATACGCAGTATTTT. Residues: CASSFAGGTDTQYF. Full variable domain (outside the CDR3, taken from reference TRBV7-2 and TRBJ2-3): GAGVSQSPSNKVTEKGKDVELRCDPISGHTALYWYRQSLGQGLEFLIYFQGNSAPDKSGLPSDRFSAERTGGSVSTLTIQRTQQEDSAVYLCASSFAGGTDTQYFGPGTRLTVL.

The genes are TRBV30 and TRBJ2-3, with TRBD2 as a possible D gene (6 bases). CDR3 size: 17 residues. Per germline, CDR1 GTSNPN and CDR2 SVGIG (reference sequence). Deletions cut 3 bases from V and 2 bases from J, with 21 bases between. The CDR3 DNA follows: TGTGCCTGGAGGGGAGGAGGCCGAGGGGCCTACACAGATACGCAGTATTTT. It is translated as CAWRGGGRGAYTDTQYF.

A single count supports this clone. The chain recombines TRBV19 with TRBJ2-3; 7 nucleotides line up with TRBD2. Trimming removed 11 bases from V and 2 bases from J; junction bases left unmatched: 4. CDR1 is LNHDA and CDR2 is SQIVND in the germline V gene (reference sequence). There are 12 residues in the CDR3. The CDR3 nucleotides are TGTGCCGCTAGCGGTACCACAGATACGCAGTATTTT. Translating gives CAASGTTDTQYF.

This rearrangement joins TRBV7-2 to TRBJ1-4, with TRBD1 as a possible D gene (5 bases). V lost 4 bases and J lost 14, with 20 bases in between. There are 14 residues in the CDR3. The germline gives CDR1 SGHTA, CDR2 FQGNSA. This CDR3 reads CASSSWTPKTQLFF. The DNA of the CDR3 is TGTGCCAGCAGCTCGTGGACACCCAAAACCCAGCTGTTTTTT. Full variable domain (missing parts from reference TRBV7-2 and TRBJ1-4): GAGVSQSPSNKVTEKGKDVELRCDPISGHTALYWYRQSLGQGLEFLIYFQGNSAPDKSGLPSDRFSAERTGGSVSTLTIQRTQQEDSAVYLCASSSWTPKTQLFFGSGTQLSVL.

This clone was detected once. The V and J genes are TRBV10-3 and TRBJ2-2; 9 bases map to TRBD1. CDR1 and CDR2 (germline): ENHRY, SYGVKD. Losses at the gene ends were 0 bases for V and 3 bases for J; bases not matched to a gene: 17. The CDR3 sequence is 21 residues long. CDR3 loop: CAISESKVGSGTGLYTGELFF. The CDR3 coding sequence is TGTGCCATCAGTGAGTCGAAAGTCGGGTCCGGGACAGGGCTCTACACCGGGGAGCTGTTTTTT.

This chain connects TRBV11-2 to TRBJ2-4; 10 nucleotides match TRBD2. V was clipped by 5 bases and J by 1 base; unmatched bases: 8. The CDR3 is 17 residues long. Germline V gives CDR1 SGHAT, CDR2 FQNNGV. The CDR3 sequence: CASSAILAGSAKNIQYF. The CDR3 DNA reads TGTGCCAGCAGCGCGATACTAGCGGGGTCTGCCAAAAACATTCAGTACTTC.

The gene calls are TRBV7-9 and TRBJ2-1; the D gene is possibly TRBD2 (6 bases). The CDR3 spans 15 residues. Germline CDR1 reads SEHNR; CDR2 reads FQNEAQ (reference sequence). With 5 bases removed from V and 9 bases from J, the gap between germline ends came to 20 bases. CDR3 nucleotides: TGTGCCAGCAGCCCATCGGGGCCAATCGGGAGTGAGCAGTTCTTC. Amino acids: CASSPSGPIGSEQFF.

The J gene is TRBJ2-5, the V gene TRBV5-4; 8 bases line up with TRBD1. V was clipped by 5 bases and J by 7 bases; unmatched bases: 10. This CDR3 is 14 amino acids long. CDR1 and CDR2 from the germline V gene are SGHNT and YYREEE (reference sequence). The CDR3 region has the DNA TGTGCCAGCAGACCGGACAGGGCCCAGACGACCCAGTACTTC. Translation gives CASRPDRAQTTQYF.

This clone appeared a few times. The rearrangement uses TRBV4-1 and TRBJ2-7; tentative D call: TRBD2 (5 bases). Germline CDR1 reads MGHRA; CDR2 reads YSYEKL. CDR3 length: 14 amino acids. V lost 1 base and J lost 3, with 10 bases in between. The DNA of the CDR3 is TGCGCCAGCAGCCAAGCCCCGGGGAACTACGAGCAGTACTTC. This codes for CASSQAPGNYEQYF.

The sample holds one count of this clone. This rearrangement joins TRBV5-6 to TRBJ1-2; possibly TRBD1 for D (5 bases). Trimming took off 1 base at V and 0 bases at J, with 10 bases between the two ends. CDR1 is SGHDT, CDR2 YYEEEE, per germline. There are 15 residues in the CDR3. For the CDR3, the DNA is TGTGCCAGCAGCTTGCCAGCGACAGCTAACTATGGCTACACCTTC. It is translated as CASSLPATANYGYTF.

This chain uses TRBV19 with TRBJ1-5, with D possibly TRBD1 on 5 matching bases. CDR1 is LNHDA and CDR2 is SQIVND in the germline V gene (reference sequence). There are 12 residues in the CDR3. V lost 7 bases, J lost 1 base, and 5 bases lay in between. For the CDR3, the DNA is TGTGCCAGTAAGGGGAGCAATCAGCCCCAGCATTTT. It translates to CASKGSNQPQHF.

The J gene is TRBJ1-1, the V gene TRBV30; D not certain. The length of the CDR3 is 11 residues. Germline V CDR1 and CDR2: GTSNPN, SVGIG (reference sequence). Trimming cost V 3 bases and J 8 bases, with 10 bases left between them. CDR3 region: CAWSPGREAFF. The CDR3 region has the DNA TGTGCCTGGAGCCCCGGCAGGGAAGCTTTCTTT.

The gene calls are TRBV9 and TRBJ2-7, with a tentative D call TRBD2 (6 bases). CDR1 and CDR2 from the germline V gene are SGDLS and YYNGEE. The CDR3 extends over 15 amino acids. Trimming removed 0 bases from V and 1 base from J, with 11 bases in between. CDR3 bases: TGTGCCAGCAGCGTAGGCGGGACGGCATCCTACGAGCAGTACTTC. Encoded protein: CASSVGGTASYEQYF.

The chain couples TRBV29-1 to TRBJ1-1; the match to TRBD1 covers 7 bases. This CDR3 comprises 14 residues. CDR1 and CDR2 from the germline V gene are SQVTM and ANQGSEA. Trimming removed 5 bases from V and 2 bases from J; junction bases left unmatched: 8. The CDR3 DNA reads as TGCAGCGTTAAGAAGGGGGCTGTTAACACTGAAGCTTTCTTT. As protein: CSVKKGAVNTEAFF.

The chain links TRBV7-2 to TRBJ2-7, with D maybe TRBD2 (7 bases). V lost 6 bases and J lost 5, with 20 bases in between. CDR1 and CDR2 from the germline V gene are SGHTA and FQGNSA. The CDR3 length is 15 residues. This chain's CDR3 is CASSPEGGLGDEQYF. Here the CDR3 DNA reads TGTGCCAGCAGTCCCGAGGGGGGGCTCGGCGACGAGCAGTACTTC. Full variable domain (remainder filled in from reference TRBV7-2 and TRBJ2-7): GAGVSQSPSNKVTEKGKDVELRCDPISGHTALYWYRQSLGQGLEFLIYFQGNSAPDKSGLPSDRFSAERTGGSVSTLTIQRTQQEDSAVYLCASSPEGGLGDEQYFGPGTRLTVT.

This clone was seen a few times. The chain carries TRBV7-9 and TRBJ1-1, with D unresolved. This CDR3 region has 12 residues. Germline V gives CDR1 SEHNR, CDR2 FQNEAQ (reference sequence). The V and J ends lost 6 bases and 4 bases respectively, with 9 bases between them. The CDR3 loop reads CASSSSRTEAFF. CDR3 bases: TGTGCCAGCAGTTCAAGCCGCACTGAAGCTTTCTTT.

V and J are TRBV27 and TRBJ2-2, with TRBD1 matching over 10 bases. Germline CDR1 reads MNHEY; CDR2 reads SMNVEV (reference sequence). The V gene end was trimmed by 1 base and the J gene end by 3 bases; junction bases not matched to a gene: 8. CDR3 length equals 18 residues. CDR3: CASSLYGTGAFYTGELFF. In DNA form, the CDR3 reads TGTGCCAGCAGTTTATATGGGACAGGGGCCTTTTACACCGGGGAGCTGTTTTTT.

In its sample, this clone was seen once. The genes are TRBV6-6 and TRBJ2-7; tentative D call: TRBD1 (5 bases). Deletions cut 0 bases from V and 0 bases from J, with 9 bases between. Germline CDR1 and CDR2: MNHNY and SVGAGI (reference sequence). This CDR3 region has 15 residues. The CDR3, as DNA: TGTGCCAGCAGTTACTCATCTGGGGCCTCCTACGAGCAGTACTTC. This gives the protein CASSYSSGASYEQYF.

This chain links TRBV7-2 with TRBJ2-1; TRBD1 matches 12 bases. V shed 5 bases and J 7 bases; nucleotides not matched to a gene: 6. Germline V gene lookup returns CDR1 SGHTA and CDR2 FQGNSA. This CDR3 comprises 15 residues. CDR3 sequence (DNA): TGTGCCAGCAGCGAGGGACAGGGGGCATTAAATGAGCAGTTCTTC. Translation: CASSEGQGALNEQFF.

In its sample, this clone was seen once. The chain's CDR3 is CASSPGPSGGPYNEQFF. The CDR3 DNA reads as TGTGCCAGCTCACCAGGTCCTAGCGGGGGGCCCTACAATGAGCAGTTCTTC. V usage is TRBV18 and J usage is TRBJ2-1; 11 nucleotides agree with TRBD2. The germline CDR1 and CDR2 sequences are KGHSH and LQKENI. J was trimmed by 2 bases and V by 2 bases; bases with no gene match: 5. This CDR3 has 17 amino acids.

The chain is built from TRBV5-8 and TRBJ2-7; 9 nucleotides agree with TRBD2. Germline-derived CDR1 and CDR2 are SGHTS and YDEGEE. V lost 4 bases, J lost 0 bases, and 11 bases stayed unmatched. The CDR3 is made up of 17 amino acids. The CDR3 DNA reads as TGTGCCAGCAGCGACCCTTTGCGGGAGGGCTACTCCTACGAGCAGTACTTC. Translated, it gives CASSDPLREGYSYEQYF.